This passage covers 13 T cell receptor beta chains from one sample sequenced in a study of CD8+ T cells in alopecia areata. cDNA reverse transcribed from extracted RNA served as the sequencing template. Method: immunoSEQ multiplex PCR; TCRdb's copy keeps in-frame clones and lacks some. This table holds 130,000 or so clones, approximately 60% found once. Treatment defined: oral pan-JAK inhibitor, 5-10 mg twice daily. The input for sequencing was CD4+ T cells sorted from blood, taken at week 4, from a patient treated with tofacitinib. The receptors here all came from a human donor with alopecia areata.

This rearrangement joins TRBV19 to TRBJ2-1, with D possibly called TRBD1 or TRBD2 (5 bases each). The CDR3 length is 15 residues. The ends were cut back, 2 bases at V and 6 bases at J, with 14 bases in the middle. Germline CDR1 LNHDA, CDR2 SQIVND (reference sequence). DNA for the CDR3: TGTGCCAGTAGTATATCAGGGCACGCGGGCAATGAGCAGTTCTTC. Protein sequence: CASSISGHAGNEQFF.

In this sample, this clone turned up a few times. The genes are TRBV7-3 and TRBJ2-7; TRBD2 is a possible D gene (5 bases). The CDR3 has 15 amino acids. V gave up 2 bases and J gave up 2 bases, with 13 bases separating them. Germline-derived CDR1 and CDR2 are SGHTA and FQGTGA. For the CDR3, the DNA is TGTGCCAGCAGCTTAGCGGGCGGGCAAACCTACGAGCAGTACTTC. It codes for CASSLAGGQTYEQYF.

The V and J genes are TRBV9 and TRBJ1-6; D might be TRBD1 (5 bases). This CDR3 is 18 amino acids long. V dropped 0 bases and J dropped 0 bases, with 13 bases sitting between them. The germline V gene encodes CDR1 SGDLS and CDR2 YYNGEE. The CDR3 bases are TGTGCCAGCAGCGTAGGATCGGGGGGGAGCTCCTATAATTCACCCCTCCACTTT. Protein sequence: CASSVGSGGSSYNSPLHF. The whole variable domain, remainder taken from reference TRBV9 and TRBJ1-6, is DSGVTQTPKHLITATGQRVTLRCSPRSGDLSVYWYQQSLDQGLQFLIQYYNGEERAKGNILERFSAQQFPDLHSELNLSSLELGDSALYFCASSVGSGGSSYNSPLHFGNGTRLTVT.

The chain links TRBV28 to TRBJ2-1; 8 nucleotides match TRBD1. There are 13 residues in the CDR3. The germline V gene has CDR1 MDHEN and CDR2 SYDVKM. The V and J ends lost 3 bases and 10 bases, in that order; junction bases with no gene match: 5. The DNA for the CDR3 is TGTGCCAGCAGTTTTCAGGGGGCGCGAGAGCAGTTCTTC. This sequence encodes CASSFQGAREQFF. The whole variable domain, remainder taken from reference TRBV28 and TRBJ2-1, is DVKVTQSSRYLVKRTGEKVFLECVQDMDHENMFWYRQDPGLGLRLIYFSYDVKMKEKGDIPEGYSVSREKKERFSLILESASTNQTSMYLCASSFQGAREQFFGPGTRLTVL.

The V and J genes are TRBV27 and TRBJ2-5; 8 positions agree with TRBD1. The V gene's germline CDR1 is MNHEY and CDR2 SMNVEV (reference sequence). The CDR3 spans 14 residues. The ends lost 5 bases at V and 5 bases at J; junction bases unmatched: 7. DNA for the CDR3: TGTGCCAGCAGTCGTAAGGACAGGGCCGAGACCCAGTACTTC. It encodes CASSRKDRAETQYF.

The chain links TRBV2 to TRBJ2-5; 7 bases line up with TRBD2. The CDR3 spans 13 residues. Germline CDR1 SNHLY, CDR2 FYNNEI. V lost 4 bases, J lost 4 bases, and 3 bases stayed unmatched. CDR3 nucleotides: TGTGCCAGCAGTGCGGGCGGGAGAGAGACCCAGTACTTC. It yields the protein CASSAGGRETQYF.

This clone was counted once. Within the sample, other DNA sequences also encode this same CDR3. The chain combines TRBV30 with TRBJ1-5; TRBD1 agrees at 7 bases. The germline CDR1 and CDR2 sequences are GTSNPN and SVGIG (reference sequence). The CDR3 totals 14 residues. V shed 0 bases and J 3 bases; nucleotides not matched to a gene: 2. The CDR3 bases are TGTGCCTGGAGTGTACAGGGGTCCAATCAGCCCCAGCATTTT. This encodes CAWSVQGSNQPQHF.

A few counts support this clone. The chain couples TRBV27 to TRBJ1-1; D gene unclear. The germline gives CDR1 MNHEY, CDR2 SMNVEV (reference sequence). This CDR3 is 13 amino acids long. Trimming pared 8 bases from V and 0 bases from J, leaving 10 bases between. CDR3 sequence (DNA): TGTGCCAGCTCCCAGAGAGTGAACACTGAAGCTTTCTTT. It translates to CASSQRVNTEAFF.

The chain has TRBV5-1 and TRBJ2-5, with 11 bases identical to TRBD1. The CDR3 spans 15 residues. The germline V gene has CDR1 SGHRS and CDR2 YFSETQ. V gave up 4 bases and J gave up 5 bases; unmatched junction bases: 7. In DNA form, the CDR3 reads TGCGCCAGCAGCCAAGGACAGGGGGCGAGGGAGACCCAGTACTTC. This encodes CASSQGQGARETQYF.

J is TRBJ2-5 and V is TRBV29-1; 11 nucleotides align to TRBD1. The germline CDR1 and CDR2 sequences are SQVTM and ANQGSEA. Trimming took 6 bases from V and 7 from J; bases not matched to a gene: 1. The CDR3 consists of 11 residues. CDR3 DNA: TGCAGCGTGGGGACAGGGGGGACCCAGTACTTC. Encoded protein: CSVGTGGTQYF.

The chain employs TRBV5-6 and TRBJ1-2; D is perhaps TRBD1 (6 bases). Germline V gives CDR1 SGHDT, CDR2 YYEEEE. V dropped 0 bases and J dropped 6 bases, with 12 bases sitting between them. The CDR3 sequence is 14 residues long. The CDR3 region has the DNA TGTGCCAGCAGCTTGGGTCAGGGGATACATGGCTACACCTTC. It translates to CASSLGQGIHGYTF. The full variable domain, its missing parts supplied by reference TRBV5-6 and TRBJ1-2, is DAGVTQSPTHLIKTRGQQVTLRCSPKSGHDTVSWYQQALGQGPQFIFQYYEEEERQRGNFPDRFSGHQFPNYSSELNVNALLLGDSALYLCASSLGQGIHGYTFGSGTRLTVV.

The rearrangement uses TRBV5-6 and TRBJ2-2; 9 nucleotides match TRBD2. CDR3 length: 16 amino acids. Germline V gene lookup returns CDR1 SGHDT and CDR2 YYEEEE. V trimming: 2 bases; J trimming: 2 bases; junction bases outside the gene matches: 4. CDR3 residues: CASSFTLAGNTGELFF. DNA of the CDR3: TGTGCCAGCAGCTTTACACTAGCGGGTAACACCGGGGAGCTGTTTTTT.

This clone was counted a single time. The same CDR3 can be traced to other DNA sequences in this sample. This chain connects TRBV30 to TRBJ2-5; TRBD2 agrees at 9 bases. Trimming at V came to 4 bases and at J to 2 bases, leaving 5 bases not matched to a gene. The CDR3 covers 14 residues. Germline CDR1 and CDR2: GTSNPN and SVGIG (reference sequence). The CDR3 sequence: CAWTSLAGQETQYF. Written as DNA, the CDR3 is TGTGCCTGGACTAGCCTAGCGGGACAAGAGACCCAGTACTTC.